This is a list of T cell receptor beta chains from one sample in a study of T-cell reconstitution after alpha-beta-depleted transplantation in children. TCRdb recomputed calls from the PCR reads with MiXCR, one row per CDR3 protein. The repertoire has under 20,000 distinct CDR3 sequences, under 15% of them found once; the top ten carry 35% to 45%. Sequencing was performed on PBMCs, mostly from graft donor cells, taken 60 days after TCRalphabeta/CD19-depleted stem cell transplant. The source is a female patient under 10 years old who had a stem cell transplant for congenital amegakaryocytic thrombocytopenia, so the T cells may come from the graft donor. Both conserved end residues are part of each CDR3. The order of the fields is clone size, V gene, D gene, J gene, CDR3 protein, CDR3 DNA. D genes are given only for firm matches. Size tells how often a clone was seen (once, few, many) or the class of an expanded clone, and some rows leave it out.

NA	TRBV6-1	TRBD1	TRBJ1-2	CAGYRGRGYGYTF	TGTGCCGGCTACAGGGGGCGCGGCTATGGCTACACCTTC
many	TRBV20-1	TRBD1	TRBJ2-7	CSARDGTGSYEQYF	TGCAGTGCTAGAGATGGGACAGGGAGCTACGAGCAGTACTTC
many	TRBV6-5	NA	TRBJ1-5	CASDLYSNQPQHF	TGTGCCAGCGATCTGTATAGCAATCAGCCCCAGCATTTT
NA	TRBV11-2	TRBD1	TRBJ2-7	CASTNPTGMSEQYF	TGTGCCAGCACCAATCCGACAGGGATGAGCGAGCAGTACTTC
many	TRBV20-1	NA	TRBJ1-2	CSAHRLYGGGYTF	TGCAGTGCTCACAGGCTATACGGGGGTGGCTACACCTTC
many	TRBV5-6	NA	TRBJ1-1	CASSLSGEAFF	TGTGCCAGCAGCTTGAGTGGAGAAGCTTTCTTT
many	TRBV20-1	TRBD2	TRBJ2-5	CSADTRLAGAWETQYF	TGCAGTGCTGACACGAGACTAGCGGGAGCGTGGGAGACCCAGTACTTC
many	TRBV20-1	NA	TRBJ1-2	CSATDSYGYTF	TGCAGTGCAACGGACAGTTATGGCTACACCTTC
many	TRBV24-1	NA	TRBJ1-5	CATSGQHNQPQHF	TGTGCCACCAGTGGCCAGCACAATCAGCCCCAGCATTTT
many	TRBV28	NA	TRBJ2-3	CASKTSTDTQYF	TGTGCCAGCAAGACTAGCACAGATACGCAGTATTTT
NA	TRBV6-2/TRBV6-3	TRBD2	TRBJ2-1	CASSYAQGLAGVSNEQFF	TGTGCCAGCAGTTACGCTCAAGGACTAGCGGGAGTTAGCAATGAGCAGTTCTTC
many	TRBV20-1	NA	TRBJ2-7	CSAESGTLAYEQYF	TGCAGTGCCGAATCCGGGACGTTGGCCTACGAGCAGTACTTC
many	TRBV25-1	NA	TRBJ1-2	CASSESIANYGYTF	TGTGCCAGCAGTGAATCCATAGCTAACTATGGCTACACCTTC
many	TRBV7-8	NA	TRBJ2-5	CASFSALHRETQYF	TGTGCCAGCTTCAGTGCGCTTCACCGGGAGACCCAGTACTTC
many	TRBV15	NA	TRBJ2-3	CATSSKRVRDTQYF	TGTGCCACCAGCTCTAAAAGGGTACGAGATACGCAGTATTTT
NA	TRBV20-1	NA	TRBJ2-7	CSARSPRDSYEQYF	TGCAGTGCTAGATCCCCCAGGGACTCTTACGAGCAGTACTTC
many	TRBV14	NA	TRBJ2-3	CASSPRDTYTDTQYF	TGTGCCAGCAGCCCCCGGGACACTTACACAGATACGCAGTATTTT
many	TRBV29-1	NA	TRBJ2-7	CSVESSEKIYEQYF	TGCAGCGTTGAATCTAGCGAGAAAATCTACGAGCAGTACTTC
many	TRBV5-1	NA	TRBJ1-6	CASSFDYNSPLHF	TGCGCCAGCAGCTTTGACTATAATTCACCCCTCCACTTT
many	TRBV11-2	TRBD1	TRBJ2-1	CASSWGQTGSEFF	TGTGCCAGCAGCTGGGGACAGACCGGGTCGGAGTTCTTC
many	TRBV11-1	NA	TRBJ2-5	CASSLAETQYF	TGTGCCAGCAGCTTAGCGGAGACCCAGTACTTC
many	TRBV7-9	NA	TRBJ1-2	CASSLGGSYTF	TGTGCCAGCAGCTTAGGAGGGAGCTACACCTTC
many	TRBV5-1	TRBD1	TRBJ2-3	CASSLQGADTQYF	TGCGCCAGCAGCTTACAGGGGGCAGATACGCAGTATTTT
many	TRBV3-1	NA	TRBJ2-4	CASSQEGLTAKNIQYF	TGTGCCAGCAGCCAAGAGGGTTTGACAGCCAAAAACATTCAGTACTTC
NA	TRBV6-1	TRBD2	TRBJ2-7	CASSASGSYEQYF	TGTGCCAGCAGTGCCAGCGGGAGCTACGAGCAGTACTTC
many	TRBV10-3	NA	TRBJ1-2	CAISEPRQYFGYTF	TGTGCCATCAGTGAGCCTAGACAGTACTTTGGCTACACCTTC
many	TRBV6-5	NA	TRBJ2-4	CASSSLGRGIQYF	TGTGCCAGCAGCTCTTTGGGACGTGGGATTCAGTACTTC
many	TRBV7-8	TRBD1	TRBJ1-1	CASSPSTGLNTEAFF	TGTGCCAGCAGCCCCTCGACAGGGCTGAACACTGAAGCTTTCTTT
NA	TRBV30	NA	TRBJ1-2	CAWTRKFIYGYTF	TGTGCCTGGACCCGTAAATTCATCTATGGCTACACCTTC
many	TRBV29-1	NA	TRBJ2-3	CSVESDGDTQYF	TGCAGCGTTGAGTCGGATGGGGATACGCAGTATTTT
NA	TRBV19	TRBD1	TRBJ1-1	CASSMMGPWDRDTEAFF	TGTGCCAGTAGTATGATGGGCCCGTGGGACAGGGACACTGAAGCTTTCTTT
many	TRBV21-1	NA	TRBJ2-7	CASSPSGPYYEQYF	TGTGCCAGCAGTCCTAGCGGGCCCTACTACGAGCAGTACTTC
many	TRBV28	TRBD2	TRBJ2-1	CASLSGIADNEQFF	TGTGCCAGCCTTAGCGGGATCGCGGATAATGAGCAGTTCTTC
many	TRBV12-3/TRBV12-4	NA	TRBJ2-5	CASSLQVWGQETQYF	TGTGCCAGCAGTTTACAGGTGTGGGGACAAGAGACCCAGTACTTC